These T cell receptor beta chains were read from a single sample in a study of radiation and T cells in renal cell carcinoma. Data came from immunoSEQ multiplex PCR; TCRdb stores just in-frame clones and leaves some out. Among more than 140,000 clones listed, approximately 87% were seen once. The material sequenced was blood, taken from a patient whose treatment included radiotherapy and nephrectomy. The source of these receptors is a woman in her 50s with renal cell carcinoma. The CDR3 runs from the conserved cysteine through the conserved F or W. The D gene is left open where the match is weak. Expanded clones are given a class, and other clones once, few, many or no size at all.

>TRBJ1-2|-|TRBV5-4|-
TGTGCCAGCAGCTTGGCAGGGATGGGTGGCTACACCTTC
CASSLAGMGGYTF
>TRBJ2-2|TRBD1|TRBV5-4|-
TGTGCCAGCAGCTCTCGGACAGGGTATGCCGGGGAGCTGTTTTTT
CASSSRTGYAGELFF
>TRBJ1-4|-|TRBV5-1|-
TGCGCCAGCAGCCCCGACAGTGCTAATGAAAAACTGTTTTTT
CASSPDSANEKLFF
>TRBJ1-1|-|TRBV11-1|-
TGTGCCAGCAGCTTAGGAGGCGGGGGCACTGAAGCTTTCTTT
CASSLGGGGTEAFF
>TRBJ2-3|-|TRBV4-3|-
TGCGCCAGCAGCCCTCGGGGGCGCGGCACAGATACGCAGTATTTT
CASSPRGRGTDTQYF
>TRBJ1-3|-|TRBV20-1|once
TGCAGTGCTAGGATTCGGGGCACCATATATTTT
CSARIRGTIYF
>TRBJ2-1|TRBD2|TRBV7-2|-
TGTGCCAGCAGCTCTACTAGCGGGTCATACAATGAGCAGTTCTTC
CASSSTSGSYNEQFF
>TRBJ1-3|TRBD1|TRBV18|once
TGTGCCAGCTCACCGGACAGGGAAGGAAACACCATATATTTT
CASSPDREGNTIYF
>TRBJ2-7|-|TRBV5-1|-
TGCGCCAGCAGCCGGGAAACACAGGCCTACGAGCAGTACTTC
CASSRETQAYEQYF
>TRBJ2-2|-|TRBV2|-
TGTGCCAGCGTCATGAGCACCGGGGAGCTGTTTTTT
CASVMSTGELFF
>TRBJ2-5|TRBD1|TRBV4-3|-
TGCGCCAGCAGCCAAGGGACAGGAGAGACCCAGTACTTC
CASSQGTGETQYF
>TRBJ2-5|-|TRBV7-2|-
TGTGCCAGCAGCTTAGGGCTCAAGGGGGAGACCCAGTACTTC
CASSLGLKGETQYF
>TRBJ1-4|TRBD1|TRBV4-3|-
TGCGCCAGCAGCCAAGATACGACAGGGGATAATGAAAAACTGTTTTTT
CASSQDTTGDNEKLFF
>TRBJ2-1|TRBD2|TRBV2|once
TGTGCCAGCAGCTTAGCGGGGAGCTCCTACAATGAGCAGTTCTTC
CASSLAGSSYNEQFF
>TRBJ2-1|TRBD2|TRBV6-1|-
TGTGCCAGCAGTGGAACCGGGACTAGCGGAGGAACCTACAATGAGCAGTTCTTC
CASSGTGTSGGTYNEQFF
>TRBJ2-7|-|TRBV5-6|-
TGTGCCAGCAGCTCCCAAGGGGGGGCCTACGAGCAGTACTTC
CASSSQGGAYEQYF
>TRBJ2-7|TRBD2|TRBV5-1|-
TGCGCCAGCAGCTCTACCAGCGGGGGCTACGAGCAGTACTTC
CASSSTSGGYEQYF
>TRBJ2-3|TRBD2|TRBV10-3|few
TGTGCCATCAGTGACCCCGCGGGGGGCGGGAGCACAGATACGCAGTATTTT
CAISDPAGGGSTDTQYF
>TRBJ1-1|TRBD1|TRBV7-8|-
TGTGCCAGCAGCTTAGGTGTTGTGACAGGGGACACTGAAGCTTTCTTT
CASSLGVVTGDTEAFF
>TRBJ2-5|-|TRBV20-1|-
TGCAGTGCTCACGGGGAGACCCAGTACTTC
CSAHGETQYF
>TRBJ2-5|-|TRBV10-3|-
TGTGCCATCAGTGTGGGTACTACCAGTCAAGAGACCCAGTACTTC
CAISVGTTSQETQYF
>TRBJ1-2|-|TRBV27|once
TGTGCCAGCAGTTTGGGGACGAGGGGCGGTTGGGGCTACACCTTC
CASSLGTRGGWGYTF
>TRBJ2-7|TRBD2|TRBV19|-
TGTGCCAGTAGCACCGGGACTAGCGCGCAAGAGCAGTACTTC
CASSTGTSAQEQYF
>TRBJ2-1|-|TRBV29-1|once
TGCAGCGTTGACCCCGGGAAGGGGTTACTAGTTGACAATGAGCAGTTCTTC
CSVDPGKGLLVDNEQFF
>TRBJ1-2|-|TRBV28|-
TGTGCCAGCAGCCCCGGGGGGATTAGCGGCTATGGCTACACCTTC
CASSPGGISGYGYTF
>TRBJ1-5|-|TRBV28|-
TGTGCCAGCAGTTTATCGGTCCAGCCCCAGCATTTT
CASSLSVQPQHF
>TRBJ1-5|-|TRBV25-1|-
TGTGCCAGCTGTTCCGGGAATCAGCCCCAGCATTTT
CASCSGNQPQHF
>TRBJ2-7|TRBD2|TRBV19|-
TGTGCCAGGGCAGGAGGGACTAGCGTGACCTACGAGCAGTACTTC
CARAGGTSVTYEQYF
>TRBJ1-5|-|TRBV2|-
TGTGCCAGCAGCAGCAGAACTTACAATCAGCCCCAGCATTTT
CASSSRTYNQPQHF
>TRBJ1-1|-|TRBV10-3|-
TGTGCCATCAGTCCTACAGGGTTACACACTGAAGCTTTCTTT
CAISPTGLHTEAFF
>TRBJ1-2|TRBD1|TRBV30|-
TGTGCCTGGAGTCCGGGACAGAAAACTAACTATGGCTACACCTTC
CAWSPGQKTNYGYTF
>TRBJ2-7|TRBD1|TRBV30|-
TGTGCCTGGAGCCGACAGGGGGACCGCTCCTACGAGCAGTACTTC
CAWSRQGDRSYEQYF
>TRBJ2-7|-|TRBV28|-
TGTGCCAGCAGCGACAGAGGCTACGAGCAGTACTTC
CASSDRGYEQYF
>TRBJ2-7|TRBD2|TRBV4-2|-
TGTGCCAGCAGCTCCGGGACTAGGACCTCCGAGCAGTACTTC
CASSSGTRTSEQYF
>TRBJ1-5|TRBD1|TRBV28|-
TGTGCCAGCAGTTCCTGGGACAGGGGGTTTAGCAATCAGCCCCAGCATTTT
CASSSWDRGFSNQPQHF
>TRBJ2-5|TRBD2|TRBV7-2|-
TGTGCCAGCAGCCCTCAGGGGACTAGCGGTCAAGGGACCCAGTACTTC
CASSPQGTSGQGTQYF
>TRBJ1-2|-|TRBV2|-
TGTGCCAGCACGGTGGGGCAGAGCTCCTATGGCTACACCTTC
CASTVGQSSYGYTF
>TRBJ2-7|-|TRBV4-1|-
TGCGCCAGCAGCCAAGATTGGGGTCCGGACTACGAGCAGTACTTC
CASSQDWGPDYEQYF
>TRBJ1-3|TRBD1|TRBV18|once
TGTGCCAGCTCACAGACCGGGACAGGGGAAAGAAACACCATATATTTT
CASSQTGTGERNTIYF
>TRBJ2-1|TRBD2|TRBV7-2|-
TGTGCCAGCAGCACCCTTAGCGGGAGAGACCCCTACAATGAGCAGTTCTTC
CASSTLSGRDPYNEQFF
>TRBJ1-1|-|TRBV29-1|-
TGCAGCGTTGATAGGGGTCAGGGGAACACTGAAGCTTTCTTT
CSVDRGQGNTEAFF
>TRBJ1-5|TRBD1|TRBV10-2|-
TGCGCCAGCAGTCGGGACAGGGCAAGCAATCAGCCCCAGCATTTT
CASSRDRASNQPQHF
>TRBJ2-7|TRBD2|TRBV30|-
TGTGCCTGGAGTGTATCGGGGGGGGTTGGTCTGCAGTACTTC
CAWSVSGGVGLQYF
>TRBJ2-7|-|TRBV4-3|-
TGCGCCAGCAGCCAAGAGAGGTCCCGGGCCCCTCAGGGGGAGCAGTACTTC
CASSQERSRAPQGEQYF
>TRBJ2-5|TRBD2|TRBV6-5|-
TGTGCCAGCTCCTATAGCGGGGTCGGCCGAGAGACCCAGTACTTC
CASSYSGVGRETQYF
>TRBJ2-2|-|TRBV19|-
TGTGCCAGCTTGAGAACCACCGGGGAGCTGTTTTTT
CASLRTTGELFF
>TRBJ1-3|-|TRBV6-1|few
TGTGCCAGCAGTGAAGCACAGGGAGTTTCTGGAAACACCATATATTTT
CASSEAQGVSGNTIYF
>TRBJ2-1|TRBD2|TRBV4-3|-
TGCGCCAGCAGCCAAGATTCTAGCGGGAATGAGCAGTTCTTC
CASSQDSSGNEQFF
>TRBJ2-7|-|TRBV28|-
TGTGCCAGCAGTCGACAGACTTACGAGCAGTACTTC
CASSRQTYEQYF
>TRBJ1-2|TRBD1|TRBV18|-
TGTGCCAGCTCACGGACAGGGACTGACTATGGCTACACCTTC
CASSRTGTDYGYTF
>TRBJ1-5|TRBD1|TRBV2|-
TGTGCCAGCAGCTCAGGGGGCTCTCAGCCCCAGCATTTT
CASSSGGSQPQHF
>TRBJ2-2|TRBD2|TRBV2|-
TGTGCCAGCAGTGTTGGGAGGGACACCGGGGAGCTGTTTTTT
CASSVGRDTGELFF
>TRBJ1-5|TRBD1|TRBV5-4|-
TGTGCCAGCAGCTTGGCGGGACAGGTTAAACCCCAGCATTTT
CASSLAGQVKPQHF
>TRBJ2-7|-|TRBV7-2|-
TGTGCCAGCAGCTTAGAGGAGGCTACCCTCTCCGAGCAGTACTTC
CASSLEEATLSEQYF